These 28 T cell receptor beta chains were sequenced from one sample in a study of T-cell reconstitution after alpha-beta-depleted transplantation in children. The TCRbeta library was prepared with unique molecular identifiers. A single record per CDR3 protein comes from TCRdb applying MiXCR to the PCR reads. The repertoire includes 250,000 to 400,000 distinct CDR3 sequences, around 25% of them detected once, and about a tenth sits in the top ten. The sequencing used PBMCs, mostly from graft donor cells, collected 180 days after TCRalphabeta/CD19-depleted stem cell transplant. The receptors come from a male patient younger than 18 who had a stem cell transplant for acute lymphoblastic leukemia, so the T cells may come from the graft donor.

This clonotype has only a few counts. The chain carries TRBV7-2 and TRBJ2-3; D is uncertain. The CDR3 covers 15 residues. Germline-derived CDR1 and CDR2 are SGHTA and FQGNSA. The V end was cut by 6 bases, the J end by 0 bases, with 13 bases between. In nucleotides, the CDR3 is TGTGCCAGCAGTCGCGACTGGTCTAGCACAGATACGCAGTATTTT. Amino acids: CASSRDWSSTDTQYF. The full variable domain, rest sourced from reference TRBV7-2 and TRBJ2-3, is GAGVSQSPSNKVTEKGKDVELRCDPISGHTALYWYRQSLGQGLEFLIYFQGNSAPDKSGLPSDRFSAERTGGSVSTLTIQRTQQEDSAVYLCASSRDWSSTDTQYFGPGTRLTVL.

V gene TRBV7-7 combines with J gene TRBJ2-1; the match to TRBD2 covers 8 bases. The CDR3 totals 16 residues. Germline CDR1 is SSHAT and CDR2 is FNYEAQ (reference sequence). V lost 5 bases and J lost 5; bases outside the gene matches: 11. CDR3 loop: CASSPSGTSYHNEQFF. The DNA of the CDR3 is TGTGCCAGCAGCCCGAGTGGGACTAGTTATCACAATGAGCAGTTCTTC. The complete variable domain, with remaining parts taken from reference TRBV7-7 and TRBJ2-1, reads GAGVSQSPRYKVTKRGQDVTLRCDPISSHATLYWYQQALGQGPEFLTYFNYEAQPDKSGLPSDRFSAERPEGSISTLTIQRTEQRDSAMYRCASSPSGTSYHNEQFFGPGTRLTVL.

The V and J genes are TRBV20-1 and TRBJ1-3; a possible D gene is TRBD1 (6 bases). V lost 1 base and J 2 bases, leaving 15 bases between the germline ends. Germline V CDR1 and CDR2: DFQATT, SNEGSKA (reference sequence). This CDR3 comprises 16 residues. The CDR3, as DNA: TGCAGTGCTAGAGTACACAGGGAATCAGCTGGAAACACCATATATTTT. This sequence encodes CSARVHRESAGNTIYF.

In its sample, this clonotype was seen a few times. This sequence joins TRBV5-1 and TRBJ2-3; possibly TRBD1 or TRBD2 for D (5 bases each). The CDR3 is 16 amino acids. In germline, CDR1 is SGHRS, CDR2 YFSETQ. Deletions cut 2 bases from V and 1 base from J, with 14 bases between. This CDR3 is CASSLGTNTRTDTQYF. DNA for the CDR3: TGCGCCAGCAGCTTAGGGACCAACACCCGCACAGATACGCAGTATTTT.

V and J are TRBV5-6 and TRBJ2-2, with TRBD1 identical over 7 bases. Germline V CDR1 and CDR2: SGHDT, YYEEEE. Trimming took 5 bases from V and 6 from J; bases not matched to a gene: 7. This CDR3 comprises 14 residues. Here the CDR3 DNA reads TGTGCCAGCAGTCCGGGACAGCTAGCCGGGGAGCTGTTTTTT. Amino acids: CASSPGQLAGELFF.

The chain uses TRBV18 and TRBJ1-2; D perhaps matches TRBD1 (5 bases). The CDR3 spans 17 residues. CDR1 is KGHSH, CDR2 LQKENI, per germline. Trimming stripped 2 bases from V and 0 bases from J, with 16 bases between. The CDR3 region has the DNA TGTGCCAGCTCACCAGGCATGACAGTTCTCACTAACTATGGCTACACCTTC. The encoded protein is CASSPGMTVLTNYGYTF. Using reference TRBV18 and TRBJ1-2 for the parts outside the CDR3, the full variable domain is NAGVMQNPRHLVRRRGQEARLRCSPMKGHSHVYWYRQLPEEGLKFMVYLQKENIIDESGMPKERFSAEFPKEGPSILRIQQVVRGDSAAYFCASSPGMTVLTNYGYTFGSGTRLTVV.

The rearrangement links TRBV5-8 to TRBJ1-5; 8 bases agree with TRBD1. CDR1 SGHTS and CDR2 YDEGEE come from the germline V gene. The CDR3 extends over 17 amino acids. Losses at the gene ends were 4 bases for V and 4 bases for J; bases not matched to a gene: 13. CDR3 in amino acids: CASSPEDRVVRNQPQHF. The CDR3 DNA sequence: TGTGCCAGCAGCCCGGAGGACAGGGTAGTTAGAAATCAGCCCCAGCATTTT. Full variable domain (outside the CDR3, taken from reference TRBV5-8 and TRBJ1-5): EAGVTQSPTHLIKTRGQQATLRCSPISGHTSVYWYQQALGLGLQFLLWYDEGEERNRGNFPPRFSGRQFPNYSSELNVNALELEDSALYLCASSPEDRVVRNQPQHFGDGTRLSIL.

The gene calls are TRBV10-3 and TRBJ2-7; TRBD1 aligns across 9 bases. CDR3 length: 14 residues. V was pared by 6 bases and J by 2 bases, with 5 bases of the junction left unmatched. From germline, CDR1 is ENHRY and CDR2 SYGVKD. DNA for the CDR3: TGTGCCATCAGGGGGACAGGGACGCCCTACGAGCAGTACTTC. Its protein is CAIRGTGTPYEQYF.

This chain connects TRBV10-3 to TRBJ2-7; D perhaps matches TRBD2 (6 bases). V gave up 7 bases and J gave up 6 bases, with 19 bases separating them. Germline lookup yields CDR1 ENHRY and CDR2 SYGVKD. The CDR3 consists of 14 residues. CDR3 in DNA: TGTGCCATCACGGTGGAGGGTCCCCCTTCCGAGCAGTACTTC. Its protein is CAITVEGPPSEQYF.

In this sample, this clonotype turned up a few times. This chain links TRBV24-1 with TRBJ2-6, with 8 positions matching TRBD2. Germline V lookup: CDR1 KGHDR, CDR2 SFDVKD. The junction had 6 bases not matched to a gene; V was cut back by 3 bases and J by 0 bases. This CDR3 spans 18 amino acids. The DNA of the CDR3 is TGTGCCACCAGTGATAGCAGCGGGGGATCCTCTGGGGCCAACGTCCTGACTTTC. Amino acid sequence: CATSDSSGGSSGANVLTF.

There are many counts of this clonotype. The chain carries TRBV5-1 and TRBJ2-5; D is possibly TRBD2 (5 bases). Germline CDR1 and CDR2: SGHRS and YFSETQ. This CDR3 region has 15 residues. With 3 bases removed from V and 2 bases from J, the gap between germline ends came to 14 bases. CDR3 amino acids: CASSWNLRAQETQYF. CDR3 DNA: TGCGCCAGCAGCTGGAACTTGCGGGCTCAAGAGACCCAGTACTTC.

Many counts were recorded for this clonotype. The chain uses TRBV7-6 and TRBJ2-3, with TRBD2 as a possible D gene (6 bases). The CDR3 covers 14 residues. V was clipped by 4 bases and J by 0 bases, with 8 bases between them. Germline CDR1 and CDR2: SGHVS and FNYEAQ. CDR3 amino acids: CASSSSGSTDTQYF. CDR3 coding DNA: TGTGCCAGCAGCTCCAGCGGGAGCACAGATACGCAGTATTTT. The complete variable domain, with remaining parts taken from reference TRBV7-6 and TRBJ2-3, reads GAGVSQSPRYKVTKRGQDVALRCDPISGHVSLYWYRQALGQGPEFLTYFNYEAQQDKSGLPNDRFSAERPEGSISTLTIQRTEQRDSAMYRCASSSSGSTDTQYFGPGTRLTVL.

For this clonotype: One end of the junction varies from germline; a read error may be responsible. CDR3 sequence (DNA): TGTGTCAGCAGTTTAGTTTCACCCCTCCACTTT. It is translated as CVSSLVSPLHF. This chain connects TRBV12-3 or TRBV12-4 to TRBJ1-6; D remains ambiguous. This CDR3 has 11 amino acids.

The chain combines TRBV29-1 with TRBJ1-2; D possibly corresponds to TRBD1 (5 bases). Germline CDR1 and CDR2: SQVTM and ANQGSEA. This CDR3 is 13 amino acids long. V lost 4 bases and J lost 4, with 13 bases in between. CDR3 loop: CSVARDGSYGYTF. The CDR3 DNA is TGCAGCGTTGCCCGGGACGGGAGCTATGGCTACACCTTC.

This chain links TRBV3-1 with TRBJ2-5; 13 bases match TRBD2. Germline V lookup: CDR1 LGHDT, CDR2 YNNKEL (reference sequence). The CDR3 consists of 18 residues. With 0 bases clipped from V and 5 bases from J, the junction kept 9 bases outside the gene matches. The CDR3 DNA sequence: TGTGCCAGCAGCCAAGAAGGACTAGCGGGAGATGTGGCGGAGACCCAGTACTTC. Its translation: CASSQEGLAGDVAETQYF.

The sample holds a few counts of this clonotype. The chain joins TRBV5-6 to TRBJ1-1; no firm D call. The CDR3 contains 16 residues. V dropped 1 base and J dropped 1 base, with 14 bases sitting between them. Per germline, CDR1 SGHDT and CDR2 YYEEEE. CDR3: CASSLYSIRANTEAFF. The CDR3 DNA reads TGTGCCAGCAGCTTGTATTCCATTCGGGCGAACACTGAAGCTTTCTTT.

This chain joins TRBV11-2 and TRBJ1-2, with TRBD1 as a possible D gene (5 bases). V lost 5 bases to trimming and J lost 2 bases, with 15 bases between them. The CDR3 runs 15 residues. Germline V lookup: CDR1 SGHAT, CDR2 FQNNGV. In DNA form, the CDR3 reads TGTGCCAGCAGCCTGCCCCGGGGCAGAAACTATGGCTACACCTTC. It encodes CASSLPRGRNYGYTF.

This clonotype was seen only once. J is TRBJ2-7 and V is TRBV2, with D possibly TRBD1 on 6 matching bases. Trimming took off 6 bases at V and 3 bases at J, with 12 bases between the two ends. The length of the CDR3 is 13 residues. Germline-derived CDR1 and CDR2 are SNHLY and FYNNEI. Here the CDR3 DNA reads TGTGCCAGCAGGGGGGACACCCTCTACGAGCAGTACTTC. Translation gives CASRGDTLYEQYF.

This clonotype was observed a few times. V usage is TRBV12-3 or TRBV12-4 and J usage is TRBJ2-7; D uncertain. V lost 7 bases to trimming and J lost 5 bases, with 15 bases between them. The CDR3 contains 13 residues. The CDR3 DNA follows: TGTGCCAGCACCACGGGCTTACTAAACGAGCAGTACTTC. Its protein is CASTTGLLNEQYF.

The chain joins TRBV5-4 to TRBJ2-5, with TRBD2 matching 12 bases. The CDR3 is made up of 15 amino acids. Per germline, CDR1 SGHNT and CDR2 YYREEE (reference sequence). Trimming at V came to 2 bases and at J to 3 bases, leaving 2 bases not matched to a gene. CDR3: CASSFLAGGKETQYF. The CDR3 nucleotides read TGTGCCAGCAGCTTTCTAGCGGGGGGGAAAGAGACCCAGTACTTC.

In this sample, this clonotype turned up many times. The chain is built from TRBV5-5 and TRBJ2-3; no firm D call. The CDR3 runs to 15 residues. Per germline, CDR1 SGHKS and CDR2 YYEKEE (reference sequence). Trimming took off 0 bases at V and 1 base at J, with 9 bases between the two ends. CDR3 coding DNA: TGTGCCAGCAGCTTGGTAGGGTTGGGCACAGATACGCAGTATTTT. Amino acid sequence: CASSLVGLGTDTQYF.

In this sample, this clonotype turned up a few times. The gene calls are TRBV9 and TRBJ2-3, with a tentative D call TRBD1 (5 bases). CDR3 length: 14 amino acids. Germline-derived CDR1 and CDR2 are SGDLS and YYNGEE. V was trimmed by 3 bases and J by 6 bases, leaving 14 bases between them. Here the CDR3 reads CASSAPAGWDTQYF. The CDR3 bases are TGTGCCAGCAGCGCACCGGCAGGGTGGGATACGCAGTATTTT.

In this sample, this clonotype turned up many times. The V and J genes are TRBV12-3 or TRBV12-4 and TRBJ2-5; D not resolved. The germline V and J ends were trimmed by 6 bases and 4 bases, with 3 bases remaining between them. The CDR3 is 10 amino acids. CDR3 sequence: CASRGETQYF. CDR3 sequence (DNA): TGTGCCAGCAGGGGAGAGACCCAGTACTTC.

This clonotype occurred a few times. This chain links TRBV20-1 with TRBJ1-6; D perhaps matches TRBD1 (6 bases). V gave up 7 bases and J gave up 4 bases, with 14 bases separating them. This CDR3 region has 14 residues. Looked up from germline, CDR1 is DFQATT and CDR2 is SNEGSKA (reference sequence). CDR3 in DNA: TGCAGTGTGGGTGGACAGAGTTATAATTCACCCCTCCACTTT. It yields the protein CSVGGQSYNSPLHF.

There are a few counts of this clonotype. This CDR3 is CASSLGSSGLGSYNEQFF. The CDR3 DNA follows: TGCGCCAGCAGCTTGGGGTCTAGCGGGCTTGGCTCCTACAATGAGCAGTTCTTC. The rearrangement uses TRBV5-1 and TRBJ2-1; 8 bases line up with TRBD2. There are 18 residues in the CDR3. V dropped 0 bases and J dropped 0; count of bases not matched to a gene: 8. Germline loops: CDR1 SGHRS, CDR2 YFSETQ. The full variable domain, completed using reference TRBV5-1 and TRBJ2-1, is KAGVTQTPRYLIKTRGQQVTLSCSPISGHRSVSWYQQTPGQGLQFLFEYFSETQRNKGNFPGRFSGRQFSNSRSEMNVSTLELGDSALYLCASSLGSSGLGSYNEQFFGPGTRLTVL.

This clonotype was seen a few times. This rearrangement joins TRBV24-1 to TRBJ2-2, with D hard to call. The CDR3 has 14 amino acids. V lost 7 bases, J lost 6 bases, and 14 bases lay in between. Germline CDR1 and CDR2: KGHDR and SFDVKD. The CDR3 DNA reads TGTGCCACCAGGAACCGGGCTACGGCCGGGGAGCTGTTTTTT. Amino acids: CATRNRATAGELFF.

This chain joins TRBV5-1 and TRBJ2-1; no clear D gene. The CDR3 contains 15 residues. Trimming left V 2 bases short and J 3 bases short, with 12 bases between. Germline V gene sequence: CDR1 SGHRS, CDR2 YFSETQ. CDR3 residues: CASSFEDLFYNEQFF. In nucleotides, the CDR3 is TGCGCCAGCAGCTTCGAAGACCTTTTCTACAATGAGCAGTTCTTC.

The CDR3 region has the DNA TGTGCCAGCAGCCAAGATGGAGTGGCCAGGGGCTCCTACGAGCAGTACTTC. It yields the protein CASSQDGVARGSYEQYF. The chain uses TRBV3-1 and TRBJ2-7; a weak D match, TRBD1 (6 bases). This CDR3 region has 17 residues. Germline loops: CDR1 LGHDT, CDR2 YNNKEL (reference sequence). Deletions cut 0 bases from V and 0 bases from J, with 15 bases between.